The rows below give T cell receptor beta chains drawn from one sample of a study of T cell repertoires in cytomegalovirus infection. These receptors have no identified antigens. TCRdb called the reads again in MiXCR, with one record for every CDR3 protein. The sample has approximately 990,000 distinct CDR3 sequences; less than 40% are singletons. Material: cultured CD8+ T cells from PBMCs, obtained from culture after CMV antigen stimulation. Receptors originate from a human donor in good health (CMV status not recorded). Some clones in this sample may be carry-over from other donors' samples. The CDR3 runs from the conserved cysteine through the conserved F or W. D genes are given only for firm matches. Rows give clone size only sometimes, using once, few, many, or a class for an expanded clone.

d_call j_call v_call clone_size cdr3_aa cdr3_nt
- TRBJ1-5 TRBV6-2/TRBV6-3 few CASSYQISNQPQHF TGTGCCAGCAGTTACCAGATAAGCAATCAGCCCCAGCATTTT
- TRBJ2-5 TRBV6-6 - CASSYTSSGETQYF TGTGCCAGCAGTTACACCAGTTCGGGGGAGACCCAGTACTTC
TRBD2 TRBJ2-1 TRBV7-9 - CASSTPSGGADNEQFF TGTGCCAGCAGCACGCCCAGCGGGGGGGCCGACAATGAGCAGTTCTTC
TRBD1 TRBJ1-6 TRBV7-9 few CASSYRGSRYNSPLHF TGTGCCAGCAGCTACAGGGGCAGTCGATATAATTCACCCCTCCACTTT
- TRBJ1-4 TRBV24-1 - CATSDRNRVSNEKLFF TGTGCCACCAGTGATAGAAACAGGGTATCCAATGAAAAACTGTTTTTT
TRBD2 TRBJ2-7 TRBV7-6 few CASSPRGVPYEQYF TGTGCCAGCAGCCCGCGGGGGGTTCCCTACGAGCAGTACTTC
TRBD2 TRBJ2-1 TRBV9 - CASSVGRGGYNEQFF TGTGCCAGCAGCGTAGGACGGGGAGGGTACAATGAGCAGTTCTTC
- TRBJ2-3 TRBV7-6 few CASSLARGGPSTDTQYF TGTGCCAGCAGCTTAGCGAGAGGCGGGCCGAGCACAGATACGCAGTATTTT
TRBD1 TRBJ1-5 TRBV28 - CASSPYEGALDQPQHF TGTGCCAGCAGCCCTTATGAGGGGGCTCTGGATCAGCCCCAGCATTTT
TRBD1 TRBJ2-5 TRBV7-9 few CASSFGTGVEETQYF TGTGCCAGCAGCTTCGGGACAGGGGTTGAAGAGACCCAGTACTTC
TRBD1 TRBJ1-3 TRBV2 few CASSMPGQGSSGNTIYF TGTGCCAGCAGTATGCCGGGACAGGGGAGCTCTGGAAACACCATATATTTT
TRBD2 TRBJ2-7 TRBV15 - CATSSTPGGNSYEQYF TGTGCCACCAGCAGCACCCCGGGAGGAAACTCCTACGAGCAGTACTTC
TRBD1 TRBJ2-3 TRBV7-9 few CASRRSGQGWGTDTQYF TGTGCCAGCAGGCGGTCCGGACAGGGATGGGGCACAGATACGCAGTATTTT
- TRBJ1-1 TRBV9 many CASSDPYWEAGSQSAEAFF TGTGCCAGCAGCGACCCTTACTGGGAGGCAGGGAGTCAATCCGCTGAAGCTTTCTTT
TRBD1 TRBJ2-6 TRBV12-3/TRBV12-4 - CAIKQGYSGANVLTF TGTGCCATAAAACAGGGGTACTCTGGGGCCAACGTCCTGACTTTC
- TRBJ2-7 TRBV27 - CASSFQVRYEQYF TGTGCCAGCAGTTTTCAGGTCCGCTACGAGCAGTACTTC
TRBD2 TRBJ2-3 TRBV9 - CASSVDGTTRDTQYF TGTGCCAGCAGCGTAGACGGGACTACTAGAGATACGCAGTATTTT
TRBD1 TRBJ1-1 TRBV20-1 - CSARDFRQGARTEAFF TGCAGTGCTAGAGATTTTCGTCAGGGGGCGAGGACTGAAGCTTTCTTT
- TRBJ1-1 TRBV7-9 many CASSLARGLGTEAFF TGTGCCAGCAGCTTAGCGCGGGGCCTGGGGACTGAAGCTTTCTTT
- TRBJ1-1 TRBV7-8 - CASSSSVRGVNTEAFF TGTGCCAGCAGCTCCTCAGTGCGGGGGGTGAACACTGAAGCTTTCTTT
- TRBJ1-1 TRBV10-3 - CAIRPDRNTEAFF TGTGCCATCAGGCCTGACAGGAACACTGAAGCTTTCTTT
TRBD1 TRBJ1-2 TRBV28 few CASSQGRDGYTF TGTGCCAGTTCACAGGGGAGGGATGGCTACACCTTC
- TRBJ1-2 TRBV4-2 few CASSQDPRKEQKDYGYTF TGTGCCAGCAGCCAAGACCCACGAAAGGAACAGAAAGACTATGGCTACACCTTC
- TRBJ2-3 TRBV7-8 few CASSPASPTDTQYF TGTGCCAGCAGCCCCGCTAGCCCGACAGATACGCAGTATTTT
- TRBJ1-5 TRBV6-2/TRBV6-3 - CASSLPYSNQPQHF TGTGCCAGCAGTTTACCCTATAGCAATCAGCCCCAGCATTTT
- TRBJ1-1 TRBV27 - CANSLQMNTEAFF TGTGCCAACAGTTTACAAATGAACACTGAAGCTTTCTTT
- TRBJ1-1 TRBV7-9 many CASSFRVTEAFF TGTGCCAGCAGTTTCCGGGTCACTGAAGCTTTCTTT
- TRBJ1-1 TRBV13 - CASSPREEGLNTEAFF TGTGCCAGCAGCCCCAGAGAAGAGGGCCTGAACACTGAAGCTTTCTTT
- TRBJ2-3 TRBV4-3 - CASSQDHGLLKSTDTQYF TGCGCCAGCAGCCAAGATCACGGGCTGCTGAAGAGCACAGATACGCAGTATTTT
- TRBJ1-2 TRBV16 few CASSQSRDYTF TGTGCCAGCAGCCAATCCCGGGACTACACCTTC
TRBD1 TRBJ2-1 TRBV7-9 - CASSERGRAYEQFF TGTGCCAGCAGCGAAAGGGGGCGCGCCTATGAGCAGTTCTTC
TRBD1 TRBJ1-6 TRBV10-3 - CAISDYNRDRHNSPLHF TGTGCCATCAGTGACTATAACCGGGACAGGCATAATTCACCCCTCCACTTT
- TRBJ2-5 TRBV7-8 - CASSWSGVPQYF TGTGCCAGCAGTTGGAGTGGGGTACCCCAGTACTTC
TRBD1 TRBJ2-4 TRBV15 - CATRPGTVNIQYF TGTGCCACCAGACCCGGGACAGTCAACATTCAGTACTTC
TRBD1 TRBJ1-1 TRBV2 - CASSEGFSRGLMNTEAFF TGTGCCAGCAGTGAAGGTTTTTCTAGGGGGCTAATGAACACTGAAGCTTTCTTT
TRBD2 TRBJ2-1 TRBV4-3 many CASSQVAGGSSYNEQFF TGCGCCAGCAGCCAAGTAGCCGGGGGGAGCTCCTACAATGAGCAGTTCTTC
TRBD1 TRBJ2-3 TRBV11-3 - CASSSQGGDTQYF TGTGCCAGCAGCTCACAGGGGGGAGATACGCAGTATTTT
- TRBJ2-5 TRBV7-2 - CASNLDRLTGYQETQYF TGTGCCAGCAACTTAGACCGACTGACAGGTTACCAAGAGACCCAGTACTTC
TRBD1 TRBJ1-5 TRBV7-9 many CASSLGGTGSQPQHF TGTGCCAGCAGCTTAGGGGGGACAGGTTCTCAGCCCCAGCATTTT
- TRBJ2-1 TRBV5-6 - CASSLFVYNEQFF TGTGCCAGCAGCTTGTTCGTTTACAATGAGCAGTTCTTC
- TRBJ1-2 TRBV20-1 few CSARDHSYYGYTF TGCAGTGCTAGAGATCACAGCTACTATGGCTACACCTTC